This TCR beta chain was identified in a study of identical twins. TCRdb used MiXCR to reprocess the 5' RACE reads, holding one entry per CDR3 protein. The table includes about 530,000 distinct CDR3 sequences, around 15% detected once. Comments on this clonotype: The antigen remains unidentified.

In germline, CDR1 is SGHNT, CDR2 YENEEA. This CDR3 contains 17 residues. The V segment lost 0 bases and the J segment 8 bases; nucleotides outside the gene matches: 11. Overall study findings and caveats: A cross-sectional statistical analysis, not follow-up of the same donors, supported the conclusions. Models predicted too little out-of-frame TCR alpha sharing in monozygotic twins.

These same records also appear under a second study, on yellow fever vaccine responses in identical twins. That report adds: Vaccine-induced T cell responses in twins were reportedly observed to appear partly convergent, partly personalized.

The chain links TRBV11-3 to TRBJ2-1; 9 nucleotides align to TRBD2. Sequenced: CD4+ T cells sorted from blood. The clonotype originates from a woman younger than 35 in good health. CDR3 protein: CASSLDGGSGRSDEQFF. Here the CDR3 DNA reads TGTGCCAGCAGCTTAGATGGAGGCAGCGGGAGGTCCGATGAGCAGTTCTTC.